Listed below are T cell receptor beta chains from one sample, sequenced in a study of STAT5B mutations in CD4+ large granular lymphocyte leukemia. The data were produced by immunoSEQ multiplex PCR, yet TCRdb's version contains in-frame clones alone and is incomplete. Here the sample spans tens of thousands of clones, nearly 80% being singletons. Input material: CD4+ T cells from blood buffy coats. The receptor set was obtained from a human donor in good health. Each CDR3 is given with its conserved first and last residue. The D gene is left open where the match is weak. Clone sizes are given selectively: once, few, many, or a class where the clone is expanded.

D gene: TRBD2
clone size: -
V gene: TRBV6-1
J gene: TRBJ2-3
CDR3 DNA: TGTGCCAGCAGTGAGATAGGGCCGACTAGCGGGGGTTCTAGCACAGATACGCAGTATTTT
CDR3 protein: CASSEIGPTSGGSSTDTQYF

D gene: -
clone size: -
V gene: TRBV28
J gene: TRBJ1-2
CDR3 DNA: TGTGCCAGCAGTTTAATACAGAGCTACGGCTACACCTTC
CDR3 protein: CASSLIQSYGYTF

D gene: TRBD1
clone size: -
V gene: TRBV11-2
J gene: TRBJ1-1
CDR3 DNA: TGTGCCAGCAGCCCCAGCTCGACAGGGGGCTGGACTGAAGCTTTCTTT
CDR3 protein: CASSPSSTGGWTEAFF

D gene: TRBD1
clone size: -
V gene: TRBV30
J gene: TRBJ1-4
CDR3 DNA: TGTGCTGCCGGGACAGTAAATGAAAAACTGTTTTTT
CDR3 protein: CAAGTVNEKLFF

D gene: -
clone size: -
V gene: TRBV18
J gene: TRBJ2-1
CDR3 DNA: TGTGCCAGCTCACCAGGGGAAAGGTCCTACAATGAGCAGTTCTTC
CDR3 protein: CASSPGERSYNEQFF

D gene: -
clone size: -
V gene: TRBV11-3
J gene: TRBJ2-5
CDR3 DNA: TGTGCCAGCAGCCGGGACACCCAAGAGACCCAGTACTTC
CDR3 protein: CASSRDTQETQYF

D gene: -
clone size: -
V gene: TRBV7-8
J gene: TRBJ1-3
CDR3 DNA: TGTGCCAGCATCCCGGGGCGGTGGACTGGAAACACCATATATTTT
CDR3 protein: CASIPGRWTGNTIYF

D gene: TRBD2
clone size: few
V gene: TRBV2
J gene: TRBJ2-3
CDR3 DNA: TGTGCCAGCCTCCAGCGGGAGTCCACAGATACGCAGTATTTT
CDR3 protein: CASLQRESTDTQYF

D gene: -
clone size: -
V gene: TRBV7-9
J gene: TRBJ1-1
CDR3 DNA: TGTGCCAGCAGCTTAACACACAATGAAGCTTTCTTT
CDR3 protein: CASSLTHNEAFF

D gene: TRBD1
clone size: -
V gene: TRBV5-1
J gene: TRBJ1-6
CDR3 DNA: TGCGCCAGCAGCCTCGGGACAGGGGGATCACCCCTCCACTTT
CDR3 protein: CASSLGTGGSPLHF

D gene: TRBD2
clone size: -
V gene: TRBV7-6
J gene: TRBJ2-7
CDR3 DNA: TGTGCCAGCAGCTTAGCGGGGACTAGCGGGGACTCCTACGAGCAGTACTTC
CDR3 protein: CASSLAGTSGDSYEQYF

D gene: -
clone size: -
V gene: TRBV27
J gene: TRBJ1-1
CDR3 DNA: TGTGCCAGCAGTTTAAAGGGGGGAACTGAAGCTTTCTTT
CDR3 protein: CASSLKGGTEAFF

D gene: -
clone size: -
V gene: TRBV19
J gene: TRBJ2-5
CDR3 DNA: TGTGCCAGTAGCCTCACCGGGGAGACCCAGTACTTC
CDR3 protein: CASSLTGETQYF

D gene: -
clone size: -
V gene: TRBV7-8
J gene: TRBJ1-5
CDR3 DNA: TGTGCCAGCAGCTTAGTATTGGATTTAAGCAATCAGCCCCAGCATTTT
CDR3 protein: CASSLVLDLSNQPQHF

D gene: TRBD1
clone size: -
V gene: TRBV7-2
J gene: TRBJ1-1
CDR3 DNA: TGTGCCAGCAGCTTTACCGGGACAGAGAACACTGAAGCTTTCTTT
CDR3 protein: CASSFTGTENTEAFF

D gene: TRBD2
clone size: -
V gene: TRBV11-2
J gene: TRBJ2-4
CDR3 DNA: TGTGCCAGCAGCTTGGGGCGGGAGGACATTCAGTACTTC
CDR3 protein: CASSLGREDIQYF

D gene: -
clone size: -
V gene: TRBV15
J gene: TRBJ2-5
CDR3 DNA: TGTGCCACCAGCAGAGATCTACTGCACCAAGAGACCCAGTACTTC
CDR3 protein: CATSRDLLHQETQYF

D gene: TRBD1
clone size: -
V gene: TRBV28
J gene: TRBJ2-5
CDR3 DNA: TGTGCCAGCAGTTTATATGTGTACGGGACAGTGAAAGAGACCCAGTACTTC
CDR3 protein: CASSLYVYGTVKETQYF

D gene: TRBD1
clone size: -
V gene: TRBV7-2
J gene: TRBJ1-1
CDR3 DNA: TGTGCCAGCAGCTTCCGACAGGGAAGCACTGAAGCTTTCTTT
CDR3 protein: CASSFRQGSTEAFF

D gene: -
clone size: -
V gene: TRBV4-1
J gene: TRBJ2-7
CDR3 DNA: TGCGCCAGCAGCCAAGATCTGGGCAGGGGTTATCTCCTCGAGCAGTACTTC
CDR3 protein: CASSQDLGRGYLLEQYF

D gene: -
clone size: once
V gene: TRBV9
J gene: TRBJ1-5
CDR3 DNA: TGTGCCAGCAGCGTAGGAGGGGGCAATCAGCCCCAGCATTTT
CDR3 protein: CASSVGGGNQPQHF

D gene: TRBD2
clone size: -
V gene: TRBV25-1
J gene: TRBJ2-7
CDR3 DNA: TGTGCCAGCAGCACTAGCGGCCCGGGCCCCTACGAGCAGTACTTC
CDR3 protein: CASSTSGPGPYEQYF

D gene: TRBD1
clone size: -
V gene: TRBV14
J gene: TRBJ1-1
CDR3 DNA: TGTGCCAGCAGCCCTCTGACAGGGACGAACACTGAAGCTTTCTTT
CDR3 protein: CASSPLTGTNTEAFF